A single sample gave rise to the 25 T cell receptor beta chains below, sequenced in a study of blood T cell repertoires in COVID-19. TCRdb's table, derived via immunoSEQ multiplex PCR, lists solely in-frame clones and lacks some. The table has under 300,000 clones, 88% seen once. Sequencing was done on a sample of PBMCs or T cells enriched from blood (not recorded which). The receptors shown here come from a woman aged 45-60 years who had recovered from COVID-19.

CDR3 sequence reads: CASSRQQGSGTDTQYF. CDR3 in DNA: TGTGCCAGCAGCCGACAACAGGGGTCTGGCACAGATACGCAGTATTTT. The gene calls are TRBV7-9 and TRBJ2-3, with 7 positions matching TRBD1. With V trimmed by 5 bases and J by 1 base, 9 bases remained unmatched. CDR1 and CDR2 from the germline V gene are SEHNR and FQNEAQ (reference sequence). The length of the CDR3 is 16 residues.

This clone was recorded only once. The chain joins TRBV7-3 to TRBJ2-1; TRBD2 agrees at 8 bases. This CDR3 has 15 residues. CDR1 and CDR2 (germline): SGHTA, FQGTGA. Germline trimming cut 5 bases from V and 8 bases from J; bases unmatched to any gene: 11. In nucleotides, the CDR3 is TGTGCCAGCAGCCTCACTAGCGGAGTTTTGGATGAGCAGTTCTTC. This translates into CASSLTSGVLDEQFF.

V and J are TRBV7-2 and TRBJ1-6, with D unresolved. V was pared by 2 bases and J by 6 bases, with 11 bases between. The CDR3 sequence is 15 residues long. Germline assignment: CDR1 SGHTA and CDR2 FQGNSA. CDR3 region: CASSLSQAINSPLHF. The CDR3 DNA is TGTGCCAGCAGCTTATCCCAGGCGATTAATTCACCCCTCCACTTT.

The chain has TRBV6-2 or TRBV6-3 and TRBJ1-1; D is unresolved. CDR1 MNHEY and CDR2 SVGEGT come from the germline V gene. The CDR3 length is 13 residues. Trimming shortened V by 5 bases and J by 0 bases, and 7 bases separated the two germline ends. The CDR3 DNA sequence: TGTGCCAGCAGTGAGACATTGAACACTGAAGCTTTCTTT. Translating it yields CASSETLNTEAFF.

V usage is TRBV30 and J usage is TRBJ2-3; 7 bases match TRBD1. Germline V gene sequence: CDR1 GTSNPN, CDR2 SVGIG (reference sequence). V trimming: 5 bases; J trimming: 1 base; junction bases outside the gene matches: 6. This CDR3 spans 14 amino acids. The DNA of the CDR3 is TGTGCCTGGGGGTCAGGGGGTGGCACAGATACGCAGTATTTT. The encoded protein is CAWGSGGGTDTQYF.

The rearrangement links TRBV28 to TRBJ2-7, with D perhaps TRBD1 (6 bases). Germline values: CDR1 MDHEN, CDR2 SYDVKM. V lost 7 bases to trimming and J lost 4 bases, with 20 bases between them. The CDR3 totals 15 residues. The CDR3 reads CASTLPTGLGYEQYF. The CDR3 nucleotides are TGTGCCAGCACTCTACCCACAGGGTTGGGGTACGAGCAGTACTTC. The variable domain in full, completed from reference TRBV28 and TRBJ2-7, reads DVKVTQSSRYLVKRTGEKVFLECVQDMDHENMFWYRQDPGLGLRLIYFSYDVKMKEKGDIPEGYSVSREKKERFSLILESASTNQTSMYLCASTLPTGLGYEQYFGPGTRLTVT.

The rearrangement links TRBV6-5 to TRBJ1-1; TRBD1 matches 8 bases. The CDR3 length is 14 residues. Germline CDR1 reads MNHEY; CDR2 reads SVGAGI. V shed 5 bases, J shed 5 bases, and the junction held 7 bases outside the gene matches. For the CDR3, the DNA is TGTGCCAGCAGTACGGACAGGGACCTTACTGAAGCTTTCTTT. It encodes CASSTDRDLTEAFF.

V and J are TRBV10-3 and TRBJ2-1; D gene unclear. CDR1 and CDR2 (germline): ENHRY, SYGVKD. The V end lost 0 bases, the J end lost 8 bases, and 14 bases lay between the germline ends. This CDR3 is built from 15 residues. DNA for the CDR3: TGTGCCATCAGTGAGTCCTCAGGTTTTAGGTATGAGCAGTTCTTC. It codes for CAISESSGFRYEQFF.

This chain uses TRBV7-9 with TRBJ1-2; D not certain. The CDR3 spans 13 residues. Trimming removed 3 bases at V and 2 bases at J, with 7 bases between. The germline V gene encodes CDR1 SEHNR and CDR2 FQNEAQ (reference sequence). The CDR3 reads CASSFEGNYGYTF. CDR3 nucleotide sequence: TGTGCCAGCAGCTTTGAGGGAAACTATGGCTACACCTTC.

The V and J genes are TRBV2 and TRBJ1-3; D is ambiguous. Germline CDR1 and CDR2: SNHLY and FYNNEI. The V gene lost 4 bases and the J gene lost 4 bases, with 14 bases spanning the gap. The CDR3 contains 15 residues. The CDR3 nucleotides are TGTGCCAGCAGTGCCTCCTCTCACGCGGGAAACACCATATATTTT. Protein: CASSASSHAGNTIYF.

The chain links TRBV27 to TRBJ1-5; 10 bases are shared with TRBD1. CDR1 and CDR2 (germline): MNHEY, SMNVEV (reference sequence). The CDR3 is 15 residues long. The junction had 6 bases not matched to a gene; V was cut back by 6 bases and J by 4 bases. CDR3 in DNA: TGTGCCAGCAGCCCTCGACAGGGGGCAAATCAGCCCCAGCATTTT. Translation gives CASSPRQGANQPQHF.

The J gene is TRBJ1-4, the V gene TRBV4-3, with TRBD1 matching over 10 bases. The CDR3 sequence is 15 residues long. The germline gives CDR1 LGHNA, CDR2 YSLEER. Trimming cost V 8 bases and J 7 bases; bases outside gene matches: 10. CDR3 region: CASRRIGQGGEKLFF. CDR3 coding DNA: TGCGCCAGCCGCCGTATCGGACAGGGGGGTGAAAAACTGTTTTTT.

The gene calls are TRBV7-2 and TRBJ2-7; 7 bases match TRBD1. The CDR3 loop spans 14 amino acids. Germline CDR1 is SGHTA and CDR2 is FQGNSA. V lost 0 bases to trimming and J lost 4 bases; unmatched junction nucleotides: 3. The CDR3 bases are TGTGCCAGCAGCTTAGCCGGGACAGAATACGAGCAGTACTTC. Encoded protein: CASSLAGTEYEQYF.

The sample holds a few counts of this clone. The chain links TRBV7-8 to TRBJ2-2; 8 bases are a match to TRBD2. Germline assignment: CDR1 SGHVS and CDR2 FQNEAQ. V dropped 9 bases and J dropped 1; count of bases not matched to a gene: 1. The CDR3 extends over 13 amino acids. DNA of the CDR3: TGTGCCAGTCTAGCGGGGAACACCGGGGAGCTGTTTTTT. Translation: CASLAGNTGELFF.

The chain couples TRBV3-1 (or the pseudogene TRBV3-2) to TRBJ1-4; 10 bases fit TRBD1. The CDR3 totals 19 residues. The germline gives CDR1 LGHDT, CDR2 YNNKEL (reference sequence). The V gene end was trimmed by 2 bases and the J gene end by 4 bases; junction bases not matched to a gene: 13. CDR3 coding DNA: TGTGCCAGCAGCCAATCACCCCCGGGACAGGGGATAGGTAATGAAAAACTGTTTTTT. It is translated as CASSQSPPGQGIGNEKLFF.

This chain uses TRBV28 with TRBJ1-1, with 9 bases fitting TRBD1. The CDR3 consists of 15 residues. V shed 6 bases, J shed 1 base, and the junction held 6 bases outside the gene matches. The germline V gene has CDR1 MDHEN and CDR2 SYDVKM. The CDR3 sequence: CASRVGQGPNTEAFF. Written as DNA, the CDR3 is TGTGCCAGCAGGGTGGGACAGGGACCGAACACTGAAGCTTTCTTT.

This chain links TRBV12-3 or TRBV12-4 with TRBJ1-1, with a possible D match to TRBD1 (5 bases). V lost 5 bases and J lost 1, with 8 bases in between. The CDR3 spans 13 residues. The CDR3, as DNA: TGTGCCAGCAGTCACGACAGGAACACTGAAGCTTTCTTT. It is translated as CASSHDRNTEAFF.

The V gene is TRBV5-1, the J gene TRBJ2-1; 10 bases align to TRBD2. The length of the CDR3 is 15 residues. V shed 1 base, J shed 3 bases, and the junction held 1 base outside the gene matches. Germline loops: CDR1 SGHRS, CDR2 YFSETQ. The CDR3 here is CASSLLAGDYNEQFF. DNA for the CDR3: TGCGCCAGCAGCTTGCTAGCGGGAGACTACAATGAGCAGTTCTTC.

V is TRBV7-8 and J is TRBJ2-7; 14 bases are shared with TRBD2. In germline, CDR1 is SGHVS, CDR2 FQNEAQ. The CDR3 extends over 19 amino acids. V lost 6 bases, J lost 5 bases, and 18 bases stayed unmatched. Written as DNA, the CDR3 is TGTGCCAGCAGTTGGAATGAATTTTCCGTGGGACTAGCGGGAGACGAGCAGTACTTC. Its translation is CASSWNEFSVGLAGDEQYF. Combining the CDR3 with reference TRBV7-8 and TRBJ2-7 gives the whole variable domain GAGVSQSPRYKVAKRGQDVALRCDPISGHVSLFWYQQALGQGPEFLTYFQNEAQLDKSGLPSDRFFAERPEGSVSTLKIQRTQQEDSAVYLCASSWNEFSVGLAGDEQYFGPGTRLTVT.

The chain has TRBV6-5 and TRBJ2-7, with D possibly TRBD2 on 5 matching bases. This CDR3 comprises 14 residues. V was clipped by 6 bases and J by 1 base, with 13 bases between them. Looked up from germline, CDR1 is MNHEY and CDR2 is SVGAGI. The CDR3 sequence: CASSSLRVSYEQYF. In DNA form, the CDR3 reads TGTGCCAGCAGCTCTTTGAGGGTATCCTACGAGCAGTACTTC.

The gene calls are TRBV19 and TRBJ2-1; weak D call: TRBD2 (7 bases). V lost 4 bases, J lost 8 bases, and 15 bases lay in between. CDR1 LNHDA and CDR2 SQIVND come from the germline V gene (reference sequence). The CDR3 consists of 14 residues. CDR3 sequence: CASSSGGSEDEQFF. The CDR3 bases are TGTGCCAGTAGTAGCGGGGGCAGTGAGGATGAGCAGTTCTTC.

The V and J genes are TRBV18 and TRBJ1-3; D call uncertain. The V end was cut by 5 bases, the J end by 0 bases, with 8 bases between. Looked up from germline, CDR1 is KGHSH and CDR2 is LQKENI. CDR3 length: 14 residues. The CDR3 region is CASSEQNSGNTIYF. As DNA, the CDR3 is TGTGCCAGCTCAGAACAGAACTCTGGAAACACCATATATTTT.

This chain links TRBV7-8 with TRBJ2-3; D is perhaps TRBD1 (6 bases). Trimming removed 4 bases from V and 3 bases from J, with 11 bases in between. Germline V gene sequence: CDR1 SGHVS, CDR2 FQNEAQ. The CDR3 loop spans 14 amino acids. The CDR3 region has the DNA TGTGCCAGCAGCTCACAGGGTTTGACAGATACGCAGTATTTT. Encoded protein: CASSSQGLTDTQYF.

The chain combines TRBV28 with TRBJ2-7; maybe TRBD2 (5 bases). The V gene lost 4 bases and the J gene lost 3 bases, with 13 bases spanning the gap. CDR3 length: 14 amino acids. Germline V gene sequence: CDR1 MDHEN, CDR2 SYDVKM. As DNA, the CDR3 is TGTGCCAGCAGTTCCTACCCCGCGGGCTACGAGCAGTACTTC. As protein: CASSSYPAGYEQYF.

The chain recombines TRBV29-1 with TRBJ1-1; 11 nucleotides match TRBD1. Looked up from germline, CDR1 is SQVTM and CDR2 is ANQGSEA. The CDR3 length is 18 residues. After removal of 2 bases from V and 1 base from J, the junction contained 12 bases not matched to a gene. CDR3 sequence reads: CSVELSPGQGVRNTEAFF. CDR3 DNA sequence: TGCAGCGTTGAATTATCTCCGGGACAGGGGGTAAGGAACACTGAAGCTTTCTTT. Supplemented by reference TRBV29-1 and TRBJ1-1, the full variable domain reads SAVISQKPSRDICQRGTSLTIQCQVDSQVTMMFWYRQQPGQSLTLIATANQGSEATYESGFVIDKFPISRPNLTFSTLTVSNMSPEDSSIYLCSVELSPGQGVRNTEAFFGQGTRLTVV.